This entry features one T cell receptor (beta chain) sequence. Antigen specificity is unknown. This entry is derived from a study of cytomegalovirus exposure and HLA in healthy donors. On the study more broadly: Assignment to the Caucasian-associated ancestry cluster applied to roughly 80% of the approximately 400 genotyped donors. Overall study results and limits: Later on, a genetic analysis was performed. It linked a missense variant in DCLRE1C with V- and J-gene trimming of TCR beta. An assumption of roughly uniform sequencing depth across donors underlay the presence/absence analyses. A later analysis appeared to link common viral pathogens to several of the most significant clusters.

Germline trimming cut 4 bases from V and 4 bases from J; bases unmatched to any gene: 7. The CDR3 consists of 15 residues. CDR1 and CDR2 from the germline V gene are SGHRS and YFSETQ. The PCR was carried out with 60 Vbeta primers and 13 Jbeta primers. Assay used: immunoSEQ multiplex PCR; TCRdb lists only in-frame clones, some missing. The profile covers 150,000 to 200,000 clones, with nearly 80% appearing a single time and roughly 6% taken by the ten largest. The chain combines TRBV5-1 with TRBJ2-7; TRBD1 agrees at 11 bases. The TCR comes from a woman aged 25 to 39 in good health and CMV-seropositive. The specimen was PBMCs. The CDR3 sequence: CASSPGQGARYEQYF. CDR3 in DNA: TGCGCCAGCAGCCCCGGACAGGGGGCGAGATACGAGCAGTACTTC. Using reference TRBV5-1 and TRBJ2-7 for the parts outside the CDR3, the full variable domain is KAGVTQTPRYLIKTRGQQVTLSCSPISGHRSVSWYQQTPGQGLQFLFEYFSETQRNKGNFPGRFSGRQFSNSRSEMNVSTLELGDSALYLCASSPGQGARYEQYFGPGTRLTVT.